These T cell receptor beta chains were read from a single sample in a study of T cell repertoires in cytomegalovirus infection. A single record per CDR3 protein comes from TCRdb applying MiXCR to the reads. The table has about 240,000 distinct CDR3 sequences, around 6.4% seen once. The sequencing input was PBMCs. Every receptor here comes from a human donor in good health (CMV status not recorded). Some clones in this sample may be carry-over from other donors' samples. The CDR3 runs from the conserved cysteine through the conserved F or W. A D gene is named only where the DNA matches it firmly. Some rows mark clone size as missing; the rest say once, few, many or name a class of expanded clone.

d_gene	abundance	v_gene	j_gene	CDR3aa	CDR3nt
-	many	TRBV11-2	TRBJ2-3	CASSLIFRDTQYF	TGTGCCAGCAGCTTAATTTTCCGAGATACGCAGTATTTT
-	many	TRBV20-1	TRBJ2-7	CSAREQGGTYEQYF	TGCAGTGCTAGAGAACAGGGGGGGACCTACGAGCAGTACTTC
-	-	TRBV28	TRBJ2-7	CASSLGRVLGPISYEQYF	TGTGCCAGCAGCTTAGGTAGGGTATTGGGACCGATCTCCTACGAGCAGTACTTC
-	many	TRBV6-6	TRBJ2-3	CASTDGGTDTQYF	TGTGCCAGTACGGACGGAGGCACAGATACGCAGTATTTT
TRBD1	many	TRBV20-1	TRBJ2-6	CSAQGQASGANVLTF	TGCAGTGCTCAGGGACAGGCCTCTGGGGCCAACGTCCTGACTTTC
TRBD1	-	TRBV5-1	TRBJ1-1	CASSSHGQGAAEAFF	TGCGCCAGCAGCTCACACGGACAGGGGGCAGCTGAAGCTTTCTTT
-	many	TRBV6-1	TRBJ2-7	CASSFTYEQYF	TGTGCCAGCAGCTTCACCTACGAGCAGTACTTC
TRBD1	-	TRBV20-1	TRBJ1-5	CSARGTGGWGSNQPQHF	TGCAGTGCTAGGGGGACAGGGGGATGGGGTTCGAATCAGCCCCAGCATTTT
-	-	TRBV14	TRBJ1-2	CASSPIRGPPEGYTF	TGTGCCAGCAGCCCGATCAGGGGCCCTCCGGAGGGCTACACCTTC
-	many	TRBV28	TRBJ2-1	CAIRGSSYNEQFF	TGTGCCATCCGGGGGAGTTCCTACAATGAGCAGTTCTTC
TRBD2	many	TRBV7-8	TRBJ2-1	CASSPGLADYNEQFF	TGTGCCAGCAGCCCGGGACTAGCGGACTACAATGAGCAGTTCTTC
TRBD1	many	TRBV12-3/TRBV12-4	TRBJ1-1	CASSFDRDTEAFF	TGTGCCAGCAGTTTCGACAGGGACACTGAAGCTTTCTTT
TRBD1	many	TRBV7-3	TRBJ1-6	CASSLKAGTGGSNPLNSPLHF	TGTGCCAGCAGCTTAAAGGCGGGGACAGGGGGATCAAACCCCCTAAATTCACCCCTCCACTTT
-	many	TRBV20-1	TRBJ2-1	CSARDQPYNEQFF	TGCAGTGCTAGAGACCAACCCTACAATGAGCAGTTCTTC
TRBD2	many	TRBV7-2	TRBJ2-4	CASSLPGTTPQNIQYF	TGTGCCAGCAGCTTACCCGGGACTACCCCTCAAAACATTCAGTACTTC
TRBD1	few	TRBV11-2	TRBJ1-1	CASSLSGTGVGHTEAFF	TGTGCCAGCAGCTTATCCGGGACAGGGGTGGGGCACACTGAAGCTTTCTTT
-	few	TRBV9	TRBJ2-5	CASSVAWAGQETQYF	TGTGCCAGCAGCGTAGCTTGGGCTGGCCAAGAGACCCAGTACTTC
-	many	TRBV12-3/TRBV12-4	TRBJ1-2	CASSRPTNYGYTF	TGTGCCAGCAGTCGGCCGACGAACTATGGCTACACCTTC
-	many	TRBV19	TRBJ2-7	CASSMDSYEQYF	TGTGCCAGTAGTATGGACAGCTACGAGCAGTACTTC
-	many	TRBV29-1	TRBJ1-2	CSVNRGAYGYTF	TGCAGCGTCAATCGGGGGGCCTATGGCTACACCTTC
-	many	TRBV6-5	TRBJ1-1	CASSPDGLNTEAFF	TGTGCCAGCAGTCCCGACGGCCTGAACACTGAAGCTTTCTTT
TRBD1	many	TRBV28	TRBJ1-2	CASSLKVSGGHGYTF	TGTGCCAGCAGTTTAAAGGTCTCAGGGGGCCATGGCTACACCTTC
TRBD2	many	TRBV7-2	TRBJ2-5	CASSPGLAGGNQETQYF	TGTGCCAGCAGCCCGGGACTAGCGGGGGGAAACCAAGAGACCCAGTACTTC
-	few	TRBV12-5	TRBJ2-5	CASGGTSETQYF	TGTGCTAGTGGTGGGACCTCGGAGACCCAGTACTTC
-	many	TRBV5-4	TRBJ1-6	CASSPGRKNSPLHF	TGTGCCAGCAGCCCCGGACGTAAGAATTCACCCCTCCACTTT
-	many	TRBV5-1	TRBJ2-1	CASSFPGSNEQFF	TGCGCCAGCAGCTTCCCGGGATCCAATGAGCAGTTCTTC
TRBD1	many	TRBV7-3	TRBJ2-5	CASSRGQGETQYF	TGTGCCAGCAGCCGTGGACAGGGAGAGACCCAGTACTTC
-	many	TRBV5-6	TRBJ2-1	CASSWALGNEQFF	TGTGCCAGCAGCTGGGCTTTGGGCAATGAGCAGTTCTTC
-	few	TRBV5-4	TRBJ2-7	CASSLDNNEQYF	TGTGCCAGCAGCCTGGACAACAACGAGCAGTACTTC
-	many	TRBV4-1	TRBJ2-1	CASSQEEVSYNEQFF	TGCGCCAGCAGCCAAGAAGAGGTCTCCTACAATGAGCAGTTCTTC
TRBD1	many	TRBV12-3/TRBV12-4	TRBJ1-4	CASSPRGGIGYEKLFF	TGTGCCAGCAGTCCCCGAGGGGGCATCGGCTATGAAAAACTGTTTTTT
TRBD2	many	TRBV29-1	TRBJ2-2	CSAVAGEINGELFF	TGCAGCGCCGTAGCGGGGGAGATAAACGGGGAGCTGTTTTTT
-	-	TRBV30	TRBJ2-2	CAWSVNLRSDTGELFF	TGTGCCTGGAGTGTAAATTTACGGTCGGACACCGGGGAGCTGTTTTTT
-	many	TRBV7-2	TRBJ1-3	CASSLERNTIYF	TGTGCCAGCAGCTTAGAGCGAAACACCATATATTTT
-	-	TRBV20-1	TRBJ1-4	CSASSQGVSNEKLFF	TGCAGTGCTAGTTCCCAGGGCGTATCTAATGAAAAACTGTTTTTT
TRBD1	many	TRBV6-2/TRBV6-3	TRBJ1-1	CASSLRDSHLLNTEAFF	TGTGCCAGCAGTTTGAGGGACAGCCACCTCCTGAACACTGAAGCTTTCTTT
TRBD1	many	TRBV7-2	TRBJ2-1	CASSVGQVVYNEQFF	TGTGCCAGCAGCGTAGGACAGGTGGTCTACAATGAGCAGTTCTTC
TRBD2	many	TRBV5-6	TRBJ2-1	CASSRLELAGGSSSYNEQFF	TGTGCCAGCAGCCGCCTGGAACTAGCGGGGGGATCGAGCTCCTACAATGAGCAGTTCTTC
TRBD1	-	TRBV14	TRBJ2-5	CASSRTSRTGTQYF	TGTGCCAGCAGCCGAACTAGTCGGACAGGAACCCAGTACTTC
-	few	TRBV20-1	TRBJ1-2	CSAREPRGATGGYTF	TGCAGTGCTAGAGAGCCTCGGGGGGCCACAGGGGGCTACACCTTC
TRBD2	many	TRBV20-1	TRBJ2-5	CSARDPLLAGGETQYF	TGCAGTGCTAGAGACCCTCTTCTAGCGGGGGGAGAGACCCAGTACTTC
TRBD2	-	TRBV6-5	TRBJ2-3	CASRPSLAGATQYF	TGTGCCAGCAGGCCTTCACTAGCGGGGGCAACGCAGTATTTT
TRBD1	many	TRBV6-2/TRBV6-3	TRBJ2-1	CASSYRRRQGVYNEQFF	TGTGCCAGCAGTTACCGGAGAAGACAGGGGGTATACAATGAGCAGTTCTTC
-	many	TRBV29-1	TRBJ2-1	CSVVGQAGYNEQFF	TGCAGCGTTGTTGGGCAGGCGGGTTACAATGAGCAGTTCTTC
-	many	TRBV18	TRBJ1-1	CASSPRNTEAFF	TGTGCCAGCTCGCCTCGGAACACTGAAGCTTTCTTT
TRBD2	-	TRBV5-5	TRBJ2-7	CASSWRLAGVPYEQYF	TGTGCCAGCAGCTGGCGACTAGCGGGGGTGCCCTACGAGCAGTACTTC
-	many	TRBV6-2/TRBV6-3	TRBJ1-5	CASSYAVQPQHF	TGTGCCAGCAGTTACGCGGTGCAGCCCCAGCATTTT
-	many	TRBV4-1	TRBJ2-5	CASSQGGRETQYF	TGCGCCAGCAGCCAAGGAGGGCGGGAGACCCAGTACTTC
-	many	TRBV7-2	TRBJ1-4	CASSFQTGPNEKLFF	TGTGCCAGCAGCTTTCAGACGGGACCTAATGAAAAACTGTTTTTT
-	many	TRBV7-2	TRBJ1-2	CASSLTSNYGYTF	TGTGCCAGCAGCTTGACCTCTAACTATGGCTACACCTTC
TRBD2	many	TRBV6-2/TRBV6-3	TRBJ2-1	CASSYTRRGGEANNEQFF	TGTGCCAGCAGTTACACCCGACGCGGGGGGGAAGCAAACAATGAGCAGTTCTTC